There are a few counts of the clone carrying this T cell receptor (beta chain). CDR3 size: 15 residues. Germline V gene sequence: CDR1 KGHSH, CDR2 LQKENI. J gave up 5 bases and V 4 bases, and 5 bases lay outside the gene matches. This sample was taken from a study of blood T cell repertoires in COVID-19. Study-wide background: Sites across the United States, Italy and Spain contributed samples from acute and convalescent COVID-19.

In the original workflow: Using reference gene primer amplification, nucleated cell counts were estimated. The protocol was immunoSEQ multiplex PCR, while the TCRdb copy is restricted to in-frame clones and leaves out a portion. The V and J calls and clone size come from that table; D and trimming were worked out from the DNA. The sample lists about 270,000 clones, approximately 86% seen once, with approximately 2.5% in the top ten. Cohorts were based on clinical histories the participants reported. Sequencing was carried out using PBMCs or T cells enriched from blood (not recorded which). V is TRBV18 and J is TRBJ2-7; 13 bases map to TRBD2. The TCR was taken from a woman younger than 30 who had recovered from COVID-19. DNA of the CDR3: TGTGCCAGCTCACTCCGGACTAGCGGGAGAGACGAGCAGTACTTC. Translating gives CASSLRTSGRDEQYF. Using reference TRBV18 and TRBJ2-7 for the parts outside the CDR3, the full variable domain is NAGVMQNPRHLVRRRGQEARLRCSPMKGHSHVYWYRQLPEEGLKFMVYLQKENIIDESGMPKERFSAEFPKEGPSILRIQQVVRGDSAAYFCASSLRTSGRDEQYFGPGTRLTVT.